This T cell receptor (beta chain) derives from a study of Graves' ophthalmopathy and Graves' hyperthyroidism. Study overall: At the time of initial diagnosis and before any treatment, peripheral blood was collected. General study results and limits: Most thyroid clonotypes with frequency above 0.001 were detected in blood too. This model predicted ophthalmopathy progression (sensitivity around 70%, specificity 72.22%).

This clonotype was seen ten or more times. No antigen is known for it. Investigators amplified TCR beta CDR3 regions from RNA transcripts. Investigators did first-round RT-PCR with HTBI primers, then second-round multiplex PCR. TCRdb ran MiXCR on the multiplex PCR reads and lists one entry per CDR3 protein. The sample consists of around 340,000 distinct CDR3 sequences, 17% of them appearing once. As diagnostic evidence, clinical symptoms, serum thyroxine, TRAb, thyroid ultrasound and orbital computed tomography were relied upon. V was clipped by 5 bases and J by 6 bases, with 17 bases between them. This CDR3 comprises 15 residues. Per germline, CDR1 MNHEY and CDR2 SVGEGT.

The sample taken for sequencing was peripheral blood. The chain couples TRBV6-2 or TRBV6-3 to TRBJ1-5, with D possibly matching TRBD1 (5 bases). The receptor was derived from an adult man with Graves' ophthalmopathy. This chain's CDR3 is CASSGAGSRGQPQHF. The DNA for the CDR3 is TGTGCCAGCAGTGGGGCAGGGAGTAGGGGTCAGCCCCAGCATTTT.